Sequencing of this TCR beta chain was carried out in a study of blood T cells in healthy people across ages. All donors came from Russia, were Caucasian and healthy, and spanned ages about 6 to 100. This clonotype was picked up many times. Its antigen is unidentified. With a J-beta primer mix and a sample-barcoded 5' primer, a second PCR ran roughly 6 to 12 cycles. Each cDNA was tagged by a template-switch adaptor containing 12 random nucleotides. TCRdb recomputed calls from the 5' RACE reads with MiXCR, one row per CDR3 protein. This table has 1.5 million to 2 million distinct CDR3 sequences, about 30% appearing once. The CDR3 consists of 13 residues. V was trimmed by 3 bases and J by 7 bases, leaving 9 bases between them. Germline lookup yields CDR1 KGHSH and CDR2 LQKENI. Study-wide results and caveats: Expanded clonotype changes were possibly confounded by unknown donor CMV status. As age increased, TCR beta diversity per million T cells fell in a roughly linear fashion.

The chain uses TRBV18 and TRBJ1-4; D is perhaps TRBD1 (5 bases). The source is a young woman in good health. The source material was blood. This chain's CDR3 is CASSPQGGEKLFF. The CDR3 bases are TGTGCCAGCTCACCTCAGGGTGGTGAAAAACTGTTTTTT.